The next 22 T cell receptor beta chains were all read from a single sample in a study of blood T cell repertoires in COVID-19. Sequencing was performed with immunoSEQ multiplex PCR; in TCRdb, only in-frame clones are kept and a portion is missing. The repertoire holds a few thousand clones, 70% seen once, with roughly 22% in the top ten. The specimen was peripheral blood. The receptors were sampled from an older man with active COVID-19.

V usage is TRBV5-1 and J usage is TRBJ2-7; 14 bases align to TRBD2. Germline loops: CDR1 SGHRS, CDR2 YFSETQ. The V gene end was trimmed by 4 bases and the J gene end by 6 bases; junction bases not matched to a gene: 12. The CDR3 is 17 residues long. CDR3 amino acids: CASSPTLGLAGEAEQYF. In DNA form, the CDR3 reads TGCGCCAGCAGCCCGACACTGGGACTAGCGGGAGAAGCCGAGCAGTACTTC.

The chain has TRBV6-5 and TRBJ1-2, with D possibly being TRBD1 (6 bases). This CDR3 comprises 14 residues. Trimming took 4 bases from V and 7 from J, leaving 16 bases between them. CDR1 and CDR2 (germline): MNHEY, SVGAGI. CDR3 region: CASSWGPLRGGYTF. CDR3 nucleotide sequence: TGTGCCAGCAGTTGGGGGCCGCTAAGGGGTGGCTACACCTTC.

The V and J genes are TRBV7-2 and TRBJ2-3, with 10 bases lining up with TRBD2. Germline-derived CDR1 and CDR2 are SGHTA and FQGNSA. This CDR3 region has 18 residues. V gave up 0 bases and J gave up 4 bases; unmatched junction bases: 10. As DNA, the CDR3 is TGTGCCAGCAGCTTAGCCTGGTCACTAGCGGGAAATTCAGATACGCAGTATTTT. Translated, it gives CASSLAWSLAGNSDTQYF.

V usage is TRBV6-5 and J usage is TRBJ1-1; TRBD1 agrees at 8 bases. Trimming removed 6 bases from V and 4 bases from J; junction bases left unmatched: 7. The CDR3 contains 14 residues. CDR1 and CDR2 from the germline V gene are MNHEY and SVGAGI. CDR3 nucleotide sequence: TGTGCCAGCAGGGTCGGACAGGGTTCCACTGAAGCTTTCTTT. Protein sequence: CASRVGQGSTEAFF.

The CDR3 reads CASSGGTSGTPSTDTQYF. CDR3 DNA sequence: TGTGCCAGTAGTGGGGGGACTAGCGGGACCCCTAGCACAGATACGCAGTATTTT. The V gene is TRBV19, the J gene TRBJ2-3, with TRBD2 matching over 13 bases. With V trimmed by 5 bases and J by 0 bases, 8 bases remained unmatched. Germline assignment: CDR1 LNHDA and CDR2 SQIVND (reference sequence). The CDR3 runs 18 residues.

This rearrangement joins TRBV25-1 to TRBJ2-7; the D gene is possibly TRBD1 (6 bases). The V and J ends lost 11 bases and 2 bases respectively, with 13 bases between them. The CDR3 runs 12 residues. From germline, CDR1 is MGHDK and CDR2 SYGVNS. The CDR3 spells CADYRVPYEQYF. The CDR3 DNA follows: TGTGCCGACTACAGGGTACCCTACGAGCAGTACTTC.

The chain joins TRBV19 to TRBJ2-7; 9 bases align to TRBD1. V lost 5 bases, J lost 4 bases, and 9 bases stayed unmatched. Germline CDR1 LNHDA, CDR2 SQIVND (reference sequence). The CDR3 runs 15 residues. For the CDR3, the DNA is TGTGCCAGTAGTGAGACGGGACAGGGCCCGTACGAGCAGTACTTC. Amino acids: CASSETGQGPYEQYF.

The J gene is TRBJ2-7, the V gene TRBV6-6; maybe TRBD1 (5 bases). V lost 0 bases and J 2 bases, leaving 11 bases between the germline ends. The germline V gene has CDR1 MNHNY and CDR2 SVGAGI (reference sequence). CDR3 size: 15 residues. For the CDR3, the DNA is TGTGCCAGCAGTTACTCTGCAGGGATAGCCTACGAGCAGTACTTC. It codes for CASSYSAGIAYEQYF.

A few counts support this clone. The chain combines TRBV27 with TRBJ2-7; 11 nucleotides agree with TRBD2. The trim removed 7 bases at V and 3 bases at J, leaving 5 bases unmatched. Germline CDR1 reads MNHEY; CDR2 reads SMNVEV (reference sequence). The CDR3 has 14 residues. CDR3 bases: TGTGCCAGCATGGGGGGGACTAGCGGCTACGAGCAGTACTTC. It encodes CASMGGTSGYEQYF.

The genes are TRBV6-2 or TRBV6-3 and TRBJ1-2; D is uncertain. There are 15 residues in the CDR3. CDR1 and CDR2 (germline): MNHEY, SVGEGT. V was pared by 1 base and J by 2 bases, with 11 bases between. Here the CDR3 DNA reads TGTGCCAGCAGTTACTTTCAGGCTGGGAACTATGGCTACACCTTC. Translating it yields CASSYFQAGNYGYTF.

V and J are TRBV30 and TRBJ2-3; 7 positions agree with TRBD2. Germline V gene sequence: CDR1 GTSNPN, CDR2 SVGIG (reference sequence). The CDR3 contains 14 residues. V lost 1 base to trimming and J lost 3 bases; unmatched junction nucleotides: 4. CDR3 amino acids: CAWSGAGRTDTQYF. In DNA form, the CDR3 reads TGTGCCTGGAGTGGAGCGGGAAGGACAGATACGCAGTATTTT.

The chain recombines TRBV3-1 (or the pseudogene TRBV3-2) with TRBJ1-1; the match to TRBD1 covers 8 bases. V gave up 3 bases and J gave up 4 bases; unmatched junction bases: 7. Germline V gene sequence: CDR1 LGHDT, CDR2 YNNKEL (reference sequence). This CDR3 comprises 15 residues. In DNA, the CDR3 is TGTGCCAGCAGCCACCTCGCAGGGGGCCGCACTGAAGCTTTCTTT. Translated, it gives CASSHLAGGRTEAFF.

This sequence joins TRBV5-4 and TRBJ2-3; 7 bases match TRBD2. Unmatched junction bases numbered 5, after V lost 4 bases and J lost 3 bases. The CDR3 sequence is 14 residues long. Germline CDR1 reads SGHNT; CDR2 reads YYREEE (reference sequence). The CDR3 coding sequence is TGTGCCAGCAGCCCGGGAGGTGCGACAGATACGCAGTATTTT. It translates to CASSPGGATDTQYF.

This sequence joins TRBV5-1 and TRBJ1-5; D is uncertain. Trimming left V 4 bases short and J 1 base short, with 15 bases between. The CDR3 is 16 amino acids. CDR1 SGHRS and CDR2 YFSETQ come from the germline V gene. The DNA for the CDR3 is TGCGCCAGCAGCCCAGGTGGCAGTATAAGCAATCAGCCCCAGCATTTT. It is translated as CASSPGGSISNQPQHF.

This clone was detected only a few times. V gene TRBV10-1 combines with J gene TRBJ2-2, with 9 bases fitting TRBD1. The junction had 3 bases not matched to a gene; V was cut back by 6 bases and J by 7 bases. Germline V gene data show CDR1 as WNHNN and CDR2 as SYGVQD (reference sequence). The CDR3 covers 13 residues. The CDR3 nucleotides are TGCGCCAGCAGGGGACAGGGAAGCGGGGAGCTGTTTTTT. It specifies CASRGQGSGELFF.

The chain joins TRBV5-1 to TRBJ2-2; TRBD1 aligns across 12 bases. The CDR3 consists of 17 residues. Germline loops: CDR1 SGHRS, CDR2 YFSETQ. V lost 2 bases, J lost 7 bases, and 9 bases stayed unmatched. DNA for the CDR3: TGCGCCAGCAGCTTCACAGCCGGGACAGGGGGCCGCGGGGAGCTGTTTTTT. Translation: CASSFTAGTGGRGELFF.

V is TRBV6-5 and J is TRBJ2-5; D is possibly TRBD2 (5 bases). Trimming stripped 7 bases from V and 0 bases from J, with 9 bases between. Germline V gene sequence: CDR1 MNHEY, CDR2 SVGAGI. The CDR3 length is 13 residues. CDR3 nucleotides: TGTGCCAGCACAGGACTGTACCAAGAGACCCAGTACTTC. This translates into CASTGLYQETQYF.

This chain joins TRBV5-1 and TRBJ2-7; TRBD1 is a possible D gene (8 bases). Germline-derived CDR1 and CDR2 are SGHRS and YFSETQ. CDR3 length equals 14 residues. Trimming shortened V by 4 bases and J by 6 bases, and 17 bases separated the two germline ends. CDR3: CASSTLQGEGEQYF. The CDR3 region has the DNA TGCGCCAGCAGCACCTTACAGGGGGAGGGCGAGCAGTACTTC.

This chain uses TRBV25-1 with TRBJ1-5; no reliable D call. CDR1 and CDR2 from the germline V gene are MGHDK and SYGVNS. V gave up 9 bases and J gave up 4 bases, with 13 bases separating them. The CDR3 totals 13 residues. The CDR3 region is CASSGLFNQPQHF. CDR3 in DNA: TGTGCCAGTTCTGGACTGTTTAATCAGCCCCAGCATTTT.

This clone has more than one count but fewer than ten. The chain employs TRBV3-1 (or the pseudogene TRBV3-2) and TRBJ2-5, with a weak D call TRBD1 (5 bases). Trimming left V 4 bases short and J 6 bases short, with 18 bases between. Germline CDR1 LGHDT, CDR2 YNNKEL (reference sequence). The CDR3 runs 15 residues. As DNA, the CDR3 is TGTGCCAGCAGCCGCCGGGCCAAAAAGGGGCAGACCCAGTACTTC. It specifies CASSRRAKKGQTQYF.

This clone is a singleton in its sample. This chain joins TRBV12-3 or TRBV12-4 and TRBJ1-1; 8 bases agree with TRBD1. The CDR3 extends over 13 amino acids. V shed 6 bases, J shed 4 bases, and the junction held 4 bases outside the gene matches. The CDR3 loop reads CASRTTGVTEAFF. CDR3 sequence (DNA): TGTGCCAGCAGAACGACAGGGGTCACTGAAGCTTTCTTT.

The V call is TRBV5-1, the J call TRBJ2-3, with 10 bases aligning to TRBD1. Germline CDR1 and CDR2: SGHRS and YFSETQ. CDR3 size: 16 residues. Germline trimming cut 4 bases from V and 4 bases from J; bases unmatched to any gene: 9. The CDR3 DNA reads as TGCGCCAGCAGCGGGACAGGGGCCCTCGGGGCAGATACGCAGTATTTT. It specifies CASSGTGALGADTQYF. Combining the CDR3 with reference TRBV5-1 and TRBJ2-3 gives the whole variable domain KAGVTQTPRYLIKTRGQQVTLSCSPISGHRSVSWYQQTPGQGLQFLFEYFSETQRNKGNFPGRFSGRQFSNSRSEMNVSTLELGDSALYLCASSGTGALGADTQYFGPGTRLTVL.